This TCR beta chain was captured by sequencing in a study of beta chain features in type 1 diabetes. Study-wide results and limits: The naive, central memory and Treg TCRB repertoires of patients appeared to be more similar to one another than those of healthy donors.

TCRB transcripts that were expressed got sequenced, as all of the isolated RNA had been reverse transcribed. Sequencing was performed with immunoSEQ multiplex PCR; in TCRdb, only in-frame clones are kept and a portion is missing. Here the sample spans approximately 400,000 clones, roughly 16% being singletons. The V segment lost 4 bases and the J segment 4 bases; nucleotides outside the gene matches: 8. Germline values: CDR1 MDHEN, CDR2 SYDVKM. The CDR3 runs 15 residues. Regarding this clone: Its antigen is not known.

The rearrangement links TRBV28 to TRBJ1-1, with 8 positions matching TRBD1. The source material was naive CD4+ T cells from blood. This TCR was sampled from a woman aged 18-29 years in good health. CDR3: CASSSPITGGTEAFF. CDR3 sequence (DNA): TGTGCCAGCAGTTCGCCCATTACAGGGGGCACTGAAGCTTTCTTT. The complete variable domain, with remaining parts taken from reference TRBV28 and TRBJ1-1, reads DVKVTQSSRYLVKRTGEKVFLECVQDMDHENMFWYRQDPGLGLRLIYFSYDVKMKEKGDIPEGYSVSREKKERFSLILESASTNQTSMYLCASSSPITGGTEAFFGQGTRLTVV.